These 15 T cell receptor beta chains were sequenced from one sample in a study of cytomegalovirus exposure and HLA in healthy donors. The primer mix had 60 Vbeta and 13 Jbeta primers. Assay: immunoSEQ multiplex PCR; the TCRdb copy retains only in-frame clones and omits some. This sample has fewer than 300,000 clones; roughly 85% occur once, and the top ten carry around 4%. The specimen was PBMCs. The receptor set was obtained from a man aged 35-49 years in good health and CMV-seropositive.

DNA of the CDR3: TGTGCCAGCAGCCCATCAGGGACTGGAAACACCATATATTTT. Translation: CASSPSGTGNTIYF. This rearrangement joins TRBV7-3 to TRBJ1-3; D is perhaps TRBD1 (5 bases). The V end was cut by 5 bases, the J end by 2 bases, with 10 bases between. Looked up from germline, CDR1 is SGHTA and CDR2 is FQGTGA. There are 14 residues in the CDR3. Based on the CDR3 plus reference TRBV7-3 and TRBJ1-3, the full variable domain is GAGVSQTPSNKVTEKGKYVELRCDPISGHTALYWYRQSLGQGPEFLIYFQGTGAADDSGLPNDRFFAVRPEGSVSTLKIQRTERGDSAVYLCASSPSGTGNTIYFGEGSWLTVV.

V is TRBV19 and J is TRBJ2-7; D is perhaps TRBD2 (6 bases). The CDR3 has 16 amino acids. In germline, CDR1 is LNHDA, CDR2 SQIVND (reference sequence). V lost 3 bases to trimming and J lost 1 base, with 16 bases between them. CDR3 loop: CASSIDHGGTSYEQYF. The CDR3 bases are TGTGCCAGTAGTATCGATCACGGGGGTACATCCTACGAGCAGTACTTC.

This sequence joins TRBV9 and TRBJ2-2; possible D gene TRBD2, 6 bases. The germline V gene encodes CDR1 SGDLS and CDR2 YYNGEE. This CDR3 region has 16 residues. V lost 0 bases to trimming and J lost 0 bases, with 9 bases between them. The CDR3 region is CASSVEEGSNTGELFF. In nucleotides, the CDR3 is TGTGCCAGCAGCGTAGAGGAGGGTTCGAACACCGGGGAGCTGTTTTTT.

V gene TRBV11-2 combines with J gene TRBJ2-2; TRBD2 aligns across 10 bases. Trimming at V came to 6 bases and at J to 4 bases, leaving 8 bases not matched to a gene. The V gene's germline CDR1 is SGHAT and CDR2 FQNNGV. The CDR3 loop spans 16 amino acids. The CDR3: CASSRTGLARTGELFF. The CDR3 coding sequence is TGTGCCAGCAGTCGTACGGGACTAGCGCGCACCGGGGAGCTGTTTTTT. Filled out from reference TRBV11-2 and TRBJ2-2, the complete variable domain reads EAGVAQSPRYKIIEKRQSVAFWCNPISGHATLYWYQQILGQGPKLLIQFQNNGVVDDSQLPKDRFSAERLKGVDSTLKIQPAKLEDSAVYLCASSRTGLARTGELFFGEGSRLTVL.

The gene calls are TRBV27 and TRBJ2-7; the match to TRBD2 covers 13 bases. CDR3 size: 15 residues. Germline-derived CDR1 and CDR2 are MNHEY and SMNVEV (reference sequence). Trimming cost V 5 bases and J 7 bases; bases outside gene matches: 8. The CDR3 loop reads CASSKGLAGTVEQYF. CDR3 coding DNA: TGTGCCAGCAGTAAGGGACTAGCGGGAACCGTTGAGCAGTACTTC.

This rearrangement joins TRBV6-1 to TRBJ2-5; 10 bases are shared with TRBD1. The DNA end is a closer match to TRBJ2-7, so the J assignment may be wrong. Germline V CDR1 and CDR2: MNHNS, SASEGT. The CDR3 runs to 16 residues. CDR3 in DNA: TGTGCCAGCAGTGAACGGGACAGGGGAGCTGTCTACGAGCAGTACTTC. Its protein is CASSERDRGAVYEQYF.

The genes are TRBV30 and TRBJ1-2; D ambiguous. The CDR3 contains 16 residues. Germline assignment: CDR1 GTSNPN and CDR2 SVGIG (reference sequence). Trimming took 0 bases from V and 5 from J, leaving 19 bases between them. The CDR3 here is CAWSVGGLGRNYGYTF. The CDR3 DNA follows: TGTGCCTGGAGTGTGGGTGGGTTGGGCCGTAATTATGGCTACACCTTC.

The chain has TRBV28 and TRBJ2-5; D may be TRBD1 (5 bases). Germline CDR1 MDHEN, CDR2 SYDVKM. V was trimmed by 4 bases and J by 1 base, leaving 7 bases between them. This CDR3 is built from 13 residues. Here the CDR3 reads CASSSRVQETQYF. CDR3 DNA sequence: TGTGCCAGCAGTTCCAGGGTCCAAGAGACCCAGTACTTC.

On this clone itself: Sequence at one end of the junction differs from germline and may be a read error. The gene calls are TRBV7-9 and TRBJ2-5; 10 positions agree with TRBD1. This CDR3 contains 16 residues. Germline loops: CDR1 SEHNR, CDR2 FQNEAQ (reference sequence). The CDR3 coding sequence is TGTTCCAGCAGCCCTCCTCCGGGACAGGGGAAAGAGACCCAGTACTTC. This codes for CSSSPPPGQGKETQYF.

The chain is built from TRBV9 and TRBJ2-1; the D is unclear. CDR3 length: 16 residues. Trimming left V 0 bases short and J 7 bases short, with 17 bases between. Germline values: CDR1 SGDLS, CDR2 YYNGEE. The CDR3 DNA follows: TGTGCCAGCAGCGTAGATCGGAGTCGGGTTGGTAATGAGCAGTTCTTC. Amino acids: CASSVDRSRVGNEQFF.

Concerning this clone: Its ends do not fully match the called genes, so a read error is possible. V gene TRBV7-9 combines with J gene TRBJ2-7; D unclear. The CDR3 is 12 residues long. Per germline, CDR1 SEHNR and CDR2 FQNEAQ (reference sequence). Written as DNA, the CDR3 is TGTTCCAGCAGCTTAGACCATGAGGAGCAGTACTTC. Translating it yields CSSSLDHEEQYF.

The J gene is TRBJ1-3, the V gene TRBV5-6; D not certain. The CDR3 length is 15 residues. The germline gives CDR1 SGHDT, CDR2 YYEEEE. Trimming took 0 bases from V and 2 from J, leaving 9 bases between them. CDR3 sequence (DNA): TGTGCCAGCAGCTTGGCCGGAGGGACTGGAAACACCATATATTTT. This translates into CASSLAGGTGNTIYF.

This clone was observed a single time. CDR3: CASSQDPRGAGYEQYF. The CDR3, as DNA: TGCGCCAGCAGCCAAGACCCCAGGGGCGCAGGCTACGAGCAGTACTTC. The chain links TRBV4-3 to TRBJ2-7; perhaps TRBD1 as D (6 bases). CDR1 LGHNA and CDR2 YSLEER come from the germline V gene. V lost 0 bases and J lost 3, with 15 bases in between. The CDR3 totals 16 residues.

V and J are TRBV10-3 and TRBJ1-1, with D possibly being TRBD1 (5 bases). Per the germline V gene, CDR1 is ENHRY and CDR2 is SYGVKD. The CDR3 has 12 amino acids. Trimming pared 10 bases from V and 0 bases from J, leaving 9 bases between. The CDR3 reads CASAGMNTEAFF. The CDR3 DNA reads as TGTGCCAGTGCAGGGATGAACACTGAAGCTTTCTTT.

J is TRBJ2-1 and V is TRBV28; D is perhaps TRBD1 (6 bases). The V gene's germline CDR1 is MDHEN and CDR2 SYDVKM. Trimming cost V 6 bases and J 15 bases, with 18 bases left between them. The CDR3 length is 12 residues. The CDR3 region has the DNA TGTGCCAGCAGCACAGGACAGCCTGAAATGTTCTTC. Protein: CASSTGQPEMFF.